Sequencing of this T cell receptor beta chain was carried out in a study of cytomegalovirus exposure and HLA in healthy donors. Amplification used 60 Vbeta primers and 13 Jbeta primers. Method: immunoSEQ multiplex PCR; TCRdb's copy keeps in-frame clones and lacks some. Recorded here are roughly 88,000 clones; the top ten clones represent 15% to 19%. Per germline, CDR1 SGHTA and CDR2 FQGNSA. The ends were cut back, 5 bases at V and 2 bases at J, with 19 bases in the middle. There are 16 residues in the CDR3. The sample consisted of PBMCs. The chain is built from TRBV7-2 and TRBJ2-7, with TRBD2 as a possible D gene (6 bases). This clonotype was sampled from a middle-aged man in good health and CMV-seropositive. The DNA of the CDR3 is TGTGCCAGCAGCGCGGCGGGGACCACGCATCCCTACGAGCAGTACTTC. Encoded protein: CASSAAGTTHPYEQYF.